The 10 T cell receptor beta chains below all came from one sample that was sequenced in a study of blood T cell repertoires in COVID-19. Profiled with immunoSEQ multiplex PCR; TCRdb holds only in-frame clones, not every one. The sample comprises 120,000 or so clones, 70% to 90% of which are singletons, and about 1.5% rests with the top ten. Sample: peripheral blood. Receptors originate from a human donor in a cohort sampled during active COVID-19.

This chain links TRBV11-2 with TRBJ2-7, with D tentatively TRBD2 (6 bases). Per germline, CDR1 SGHAT and CDR2 FQNNGV. V lost 1 base to trimming and J lost 6 bases, with 13 bases between them. The CDR3 extends over 14 amino acids. CDR3: CASSLGGTVGEQYF. The CDR3 DNA is TGTGCCAGCAGCTTAGGGGGGACTGTGGGCGAGCAGTACTTC.

This clone was seen just once. The chain joins TRBV5-1 to TRBJ2-3; TRBD2 might be the D (8 bases). The V gene's germline CDR1 is SGHRS and CDR2 YFSETQ. CDR3 length: 15 amino acids. The V and J ends lost 3 bases and 2 bases respectively, with 13 bases between them. The CDR3, as DNA: TGCGCCAGCAGCTCCGGGAGGGGGCTCACAGATACGCAGTATTTT. Translating it yields CASSSGRGLTDTQYF.

To note about this clone: One end of the junction does not line up with germline, which may come from a read error. The chain has TRBV19 and TRBJ2-1; a possible D gene is TRBD2 (6 bases). The CDR3 loop spans 14 amino acids. The germline V gene encodes CDR1 LNHDA and CDR2 SQIVND (reference sequence). The CDR3, as DNA: TGTGCCAGTAGTATGGGGGACTCCTTCAATGAGCAGTTCTTC. Protein product: CASSMGDSFNEQFF.

This clone was counted a single time. The chain employs TRBV11-2 and TRBJ1-2; D gene uncertain. There are 16 residues in the CDR3. Germline loops: CDR1 SGHAT, CDR2 FQNNGV. The germline V and J ends were trimmed by 2 bases and 0 bases, with 13 bases remaining between them. CDR3 coding DNA: TGTGCCAGCAGCTTATCGGGTGCCATTTCTAACTATGGCTACACCTTC. It is translated as CASSLSGAISNYGYTF. Together with reference TRBV11-2 and TRBJ1-2, the CDR3 gives the full variable domain: EAGVAQSPRYKIIEKRQSVAFWCNPISGHATLYWYQQILGQGPKLLIQFQNNGVVDDSQLPKDRFSAERLKGVDSTLKIQPAKLEDSAVYLCASSLSGAISNYGYTFGSGTRLTVV.

This chain connects TRBV5-5 to TRBJ2-3, with 10 positions matching TRBD2. From germline, CDR1 is SGHKS and CDR2 YYEKEE (reference sequence). The CDR3 consists of 17 residues. V was pared by 4 bases and J by 3 bases, with 11 bases of the junction left unmatched. The CDR3 DNA follows: TGTGCCAGCAGCCCGGTCGGGCGAGCGGGGGGGACAGATACGCAGTATTTT. Translating it yields CASSPVGRAGGTDTQYF.

For this clone: The sample has other DNA sequences that encode this CDR3 too. The chain has TRBV28 and TRBJ2-6; a possible D gene is TRBD2 (6 bases). Between the trimmed V and J ends, which lost 6 bases and 0 bases, there was a span of 9 bases. The CDR3 spans 15 residues. Per germline, CDR1 MDHEN and CDR2 SYDVKM. CDR3 nucleotide sequence: TGTGCCAGCAGCTCAGCGGGCTCTGGGGCCAACGTCCTGACTTTC. Translation gives CASSSAGSGANVLTF.

The sample holds one count of this clone. This sequence joins TRBV9 and TRBJ1-1; 7 bases line up with TRBD1. This CDR3 comprises 16 residues. Looked up from germline, CDR1 is SGDLS and CDR2 is YYNGEE. The V gene end was trimmed by 4 bases and the J gene end by 1 base; junction bases not matched to a gene: 10. The CDR3 sequence is CASSKTGDHPNTEAFF. The CDR3 DNA reads as TGTGCCAGCAGCAAAACAGGGGACCACCCGAACACTGAAGCTTTCTTT.

Remarks on this clone: This clone may be a read error of a much larger clone one base away. The J gene is TRBJ2-2, the V gene TRBV7-7, with D perhaps matching TRBD1 (6 bases). The CDR3 length is 16 residues. CDR1 SSHAT and CDR2 FNYEAQ come from the germline V gene (reference sequence). CDR3 in DNA: TGTGCTAGCAGCCTTTCCGGGGCAGGGGTAACCGGGGAGCTGTTTTTT. Protein: CASSLSGAGVTGELFF.

J is TRBJ1-2 and V is TRBV5-6; TRBD1 matches at 10 bases. J was trimmed by 2 bases and V by 5 bases; bases with no gene match: 3. Germline V gene lookup returns CDR1 SGHDT and CDR2 YYEEEE. The CDR3 runs to 14 residues. The CDR3: CASRRQGANYGYTF. CDR3 nucleotides: TGTGCCAGCAGAAGACAGGGGGCGAACTATGGCTACACCTTC. Supplemented by reference TRBV5-6 and TRBJ1-2, the full variable domain reads DAGVTQSPTHLIKTRGQQVTLRCSPKSGHDTVSWYQQALGQGPQFIFQYYEEEERQRGNFPDRFSGHQFPNYSSELNVNALLLGDSALYLCASRRQGANYGYTFGSGTRLTVV.

The chain recombines TRBV5-4 with TRBJ2-7; 10 bases fit TRBD1. V shed 3 bases and J 1 base; nucleotides not matched to a gene: 10. CDR1 SGHNT and CDR2 YYREEE come from the germline V gene (reference sequence). The CDR3 is 17 residues long. CDR3 protein: CASSSPPGQGRSYEQYF. Here the CDR3 DNA reads TGTGCCAGCAGCTCACCCCCGGGACAGGGGAGATCCTACGAGCAGTACTTC.